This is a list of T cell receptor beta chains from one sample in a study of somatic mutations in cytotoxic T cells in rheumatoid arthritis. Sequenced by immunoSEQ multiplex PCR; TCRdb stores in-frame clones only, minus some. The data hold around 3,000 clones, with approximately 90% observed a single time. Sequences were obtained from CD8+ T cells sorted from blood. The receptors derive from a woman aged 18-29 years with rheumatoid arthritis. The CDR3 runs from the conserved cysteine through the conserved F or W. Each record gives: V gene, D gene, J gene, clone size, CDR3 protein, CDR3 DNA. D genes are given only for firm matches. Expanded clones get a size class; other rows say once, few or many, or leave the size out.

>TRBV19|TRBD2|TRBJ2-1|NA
CASSILAGGPHNEQFF
TGTGCCAGTAGTATTTTAGCGGGAGGGCCGCACAATGAGCAGTTCTTC
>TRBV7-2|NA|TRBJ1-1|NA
CASSLGGQGTEAFF
TGTGCCAGCAGCTTAGGGGGGCAAGGCACTGAAGCTTTCTTT
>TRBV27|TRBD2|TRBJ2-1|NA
CASSTPDGRGYNEQFF
TGTGCCAGCAGTACTCCAGACGGGAGGGGGTACAATGAGCAGTTCTTC
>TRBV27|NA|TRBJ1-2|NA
CASSPAGQNPADYGYTF
TGTGCCAGCAGTCCTGCGGGCCAGAACCCCGCTGACTATGGCTACACCTTC
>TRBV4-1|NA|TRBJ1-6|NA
CATTIEQGYNSPLHF
TGCGCCACCACAATCGAGCAGGGCTATAATTCACCCCTCCACTTT
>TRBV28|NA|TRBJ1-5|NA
CASSFYSLNQPQHF
TGTGCCAGCAGTTTTTACAGCCTCAATCAGCCCCAGCATTTT
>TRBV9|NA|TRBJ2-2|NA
CASSELGAGTGELFF
TGTGCCAGCAGCGAGCTGGGGGCAGGTACCGGGGAGCTGTTTTTT
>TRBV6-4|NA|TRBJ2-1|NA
CASSDSENNEQFF
TGTGCCAGCAGTGACTCGGAGAACAATGAGCAGTTCTTC
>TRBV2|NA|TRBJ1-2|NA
CASRDDSLYGYTF
TGTGCCAGCAGGGACGACAGTCTCTATGGCTACACCTTC
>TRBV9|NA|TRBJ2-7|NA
CASSDGTDYEQYF
TGTGCCAGCAGCGACGGGACTGACTACGAGCAGTACTTC
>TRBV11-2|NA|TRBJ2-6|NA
CASSLGGGANVLTF
TGTGCCAGCAGCTTAGGAGGTGGGGCCAACGTCCTGACTTTC
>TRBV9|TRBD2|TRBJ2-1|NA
CASSAWEYTGTRLINEQFF
TGTGCCAGCAGCGCCTGGGAATATACCGGGACTAGATTGATAAATGAGCAGTTCTTC
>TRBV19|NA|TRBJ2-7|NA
CASSIETGLSYEQYF
TGTGCCAGTAGTATAGAAACAGGGCTCTCCTACGAGCAGTACTTC
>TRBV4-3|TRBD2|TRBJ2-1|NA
CASSQDLSGRGLEQFF
TGCGCCAGCAGCCAAGACCTGAGCGGGAGAGGACTGGAGCAGTTCTTC
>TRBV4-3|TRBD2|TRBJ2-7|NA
CASSQDLGAGEDEQYF
TGCGCCAGCAGCCAAGATCTCGGAGCGGGAGAGGACGAGCAGTACTTC
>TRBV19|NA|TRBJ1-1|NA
CASSWGLAEAFF
TGTGCCAGTAGTTGGGGGCTGGCTGAAGCTTTCTTT
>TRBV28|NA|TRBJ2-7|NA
CASRAGYGWWEQYF
TGTGCCAGCCGAGCCGGGTACGGATGGTGGGAGCAGTACTTC
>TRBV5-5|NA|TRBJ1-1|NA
CASSYTGEEAFF
TGTGCCAGCAGCTACACCGGGGAGGAAGCTTTCTTT
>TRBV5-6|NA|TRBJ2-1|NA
CASSFGPLGEQFF
TGTGCCAGCAGCTTTGGGCCCCTCGGAGAGCAGTTCTTC
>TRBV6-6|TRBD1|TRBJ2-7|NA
CASSYFTGDYEQYF
TGTGCCAGCAGTTACTTCACAGGGGACTACGAGCAGTACTTC
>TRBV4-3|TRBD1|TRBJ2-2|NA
CASSQRQGAFTGELFF
TGCGCCAGCAGCCAACGACAGGGGGCTTTCACCGGGGAGCTGTTTTTT
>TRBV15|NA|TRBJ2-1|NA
CATSRDPSDNEQFF
TGTGCCACCAGCAGAGATCCTTCGGACAATGAGCAGTTCTTC
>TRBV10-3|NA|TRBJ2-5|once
CAISEYRFQETQYF
TGTGCCATCAGTGAGTATAGATTCCAAGAGACCCAGTACTTC
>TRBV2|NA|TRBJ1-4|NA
CASSSRSTNEKLFF
TGTGCCAGCTCGAGCCGTTCAACTAATGAAAAACTGTTTTTT
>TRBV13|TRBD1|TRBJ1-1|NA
CASSTGQETEAFF
TGTGCCAGCAGCACGGGACAGGAAACTGAAGCTTTCTTT
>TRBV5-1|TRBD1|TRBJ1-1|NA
CASSLRSGTEGTEAFF
TGCGCCAGCAGCTTACGTTCCGGGACAGAGGGCACTGAAGCTTTCTTT
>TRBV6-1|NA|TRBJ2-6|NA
CASSEASPGGYSGANVLTF
TGTGCCAGCAGTGAAGCGAGCCCCGGGGGTTATTCTGGGGCCAACGTCCTGACTTTC
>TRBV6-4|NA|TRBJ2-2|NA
CASSDSGDTGELFF
TGTGCCAGCAGTGACTCAGGGGACACCGGGGAGCTGTTTTTT
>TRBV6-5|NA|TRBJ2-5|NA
CASSYGGDETQYF
TGTGCCAGCAGTTACGGTGGAGACGAGACCCAGTACTTC
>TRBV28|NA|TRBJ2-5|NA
CASSLREETQYF
TGTGCCAGCAGTCTGCGGGAAGAGACCCAGTACTTC
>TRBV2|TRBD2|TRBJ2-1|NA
CASSEGTSYNEQFF
TGTGCCAGCAGTGAAGGGACTAGTTACAATGAGCAGTTCTTC
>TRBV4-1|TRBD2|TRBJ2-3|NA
CASSQRAGAIIADTQYF
TGCGCCAGCAGCCAGCGAGCGGGGGCCATCATCGCAGATACGCAGTATTTT
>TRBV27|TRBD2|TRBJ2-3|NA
CASSLTSGSGTDTQYF
TGTGCCAGCAGTTTAACTAGCGGGAGTGGGACAGATACGCAGTATTTT
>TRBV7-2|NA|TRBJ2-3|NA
CASSLVVAGLDTQYF
TGTGCCAGCAGCTTAGTAGTCGCGGGCTTGGATACGCAGTATTTT
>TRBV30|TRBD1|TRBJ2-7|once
CACHRGDSGEQYF
TGTGCCTGCCACAGGGGAGACTCGGGCGAGCAGTACTTC
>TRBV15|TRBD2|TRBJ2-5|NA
CATSKRTSGGAETQYF
TGTGCCACCAGCAAAAGGACTAGCGGGGGTGCGGAGACCCAGTACTTC
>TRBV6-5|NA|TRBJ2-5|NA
CASSYSTTLTGTQYF
TGTGCCAGCAGTTACTCGACGACCCTGACGGGGACCCAGTACTTC
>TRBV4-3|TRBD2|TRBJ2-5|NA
CASSQDRGGLAGVIETQYF
TGCGCCAGCAGCCAAGATAGGGGTGGACTAGCGGGGGTTATTGAGACCCAGTACTTC
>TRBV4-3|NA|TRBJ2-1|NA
CASSQWARGGEQFF
TGCGCCAGCAGCCAATGGGCCAGGGGAGGGGAGCAGTTCTTC
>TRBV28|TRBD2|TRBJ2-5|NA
CASFRGGITETQYF
TGTGCCAGCTTCCGGGGGGGTATCACAGAGACCCAGTACTTC
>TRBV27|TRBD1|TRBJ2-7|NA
CASSDRGWGSYEQYF
TGTGCCAGCAGTGACAGGGGCTGGGGCTCCTACGAGCAGTACTTC
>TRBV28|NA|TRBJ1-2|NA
CASRPEGHDGYTF
TGTGCCAGCAGACCCGAGGGACATGATGGCTACACCTTC
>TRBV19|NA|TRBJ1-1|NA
CASSAGQGGNTEAFF
TGTGCCAGTAGTGCGGGGCAGGGCGGGAACACTGAAGCTTTCTTT
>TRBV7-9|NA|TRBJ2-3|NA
CASSLASYTDTQYF
TGTGCCAGCAGCTTAGCATCGTACACAGATACGCAGTATTTT
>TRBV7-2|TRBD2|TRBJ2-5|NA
CASTHGTSGQETQYF
TGTGCCAGCACCCACGGGACTAGCGGTCAAGAGACCCAGTACTTC
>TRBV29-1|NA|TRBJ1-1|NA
CSVVSRVTNTEAFF
TGCAGCGTCGTCTCCCGGGTCACGAACACTGAAGCTTTCTTT
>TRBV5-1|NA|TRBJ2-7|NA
CASSLNGPHEQYF
TGCGCCAGCAGCTTGAACGGTCCTCACGAGCAGTACTTC
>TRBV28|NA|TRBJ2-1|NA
CASSLIGPSGAEQFF
TGTGCCAGCAGTTTAATCGGACCCAGTGGGGCCGAGCAGTTCTTC
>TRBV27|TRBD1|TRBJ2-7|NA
CASSSGQEWTYEQYF
TGTGCCAGCAGTTCAGGACAGGAATGGACCTACGAGCAGTACTTC
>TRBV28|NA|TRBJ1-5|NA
CASSFWPMYSNQPQHF
TGTGCCAGCAGTTTTTGGCCGATGTATAGCAATCAGCCCCAGCATTTT